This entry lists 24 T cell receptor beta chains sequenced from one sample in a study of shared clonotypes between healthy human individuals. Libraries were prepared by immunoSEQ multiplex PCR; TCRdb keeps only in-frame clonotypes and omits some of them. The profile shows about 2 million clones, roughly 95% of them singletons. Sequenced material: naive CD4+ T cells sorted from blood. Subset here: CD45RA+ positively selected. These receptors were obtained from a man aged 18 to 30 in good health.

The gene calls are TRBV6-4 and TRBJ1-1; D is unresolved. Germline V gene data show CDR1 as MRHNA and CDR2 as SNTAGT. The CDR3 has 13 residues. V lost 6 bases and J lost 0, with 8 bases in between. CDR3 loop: CASSHRVNTEAFF. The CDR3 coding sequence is TGTGCCAGCAGCCATAGGGTGAACACTGAAGCTTTCTTT.

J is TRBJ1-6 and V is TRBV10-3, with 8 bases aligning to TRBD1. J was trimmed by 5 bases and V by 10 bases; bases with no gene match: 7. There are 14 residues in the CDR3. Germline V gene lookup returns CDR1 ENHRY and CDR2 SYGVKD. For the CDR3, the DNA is TGTGCCACCGCGGGGACAGGCGATAATTCACCCCTCCACTTT. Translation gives CATAGTGDNSPLHF.

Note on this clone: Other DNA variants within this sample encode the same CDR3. CDR3 sequence (DNA): TGTGCCAGTAGTATACGACAGGGGGCCTACGAGCAGTACTTC. Translated: CASSIRQGAYEQYF. The chain is built from TRBV19 and TRBJ2-7; TRBD1 matches 9 bases. V trimming: 2 bases; J trimming: 2 bases; junction bases outside the gene matches: 1. Per germline, CDR1 LNHDA and CDR2 SQIVND (reference sequence). CDR3 length: 14 amino acids.

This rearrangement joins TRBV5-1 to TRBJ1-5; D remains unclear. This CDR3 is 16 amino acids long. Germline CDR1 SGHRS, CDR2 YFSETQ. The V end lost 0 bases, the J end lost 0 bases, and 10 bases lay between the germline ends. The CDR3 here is CASSLGARDSNQPQHF. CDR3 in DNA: TGCGCCAGCAGCTTGGGGGCGAGAGATAGCAATCAGCCCCAGCATTTT.

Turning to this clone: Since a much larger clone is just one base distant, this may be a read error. The CDR3 is CASSLVLAGSYEQYF. The DNA of the CDR3 is TGTGCCAGCAGCTTAGTACTAGCGGGATCCTACGAGCAGTACTTC. This chain connects TRBV7-2 to TRBJ2-7; 10 bases are shared with TRBD2. The trim removed 1 base at V and 1 base at J, leaving 1 base unmatched. The germline V gene encodes CDR1 SGHTA and CDR2 FQGNSA. The CDR3 spans 15 residues. Complete variable domain (other parts from reference TRBV7-2 and TRBJ2-7): GAGVSQSPSNKVTEKGKDVELRCDPISGHTALYWYRQSLGQGLEFLIYFQGNSAPDKSGLPSDRFSAERTGGSVSTLTIQRTQQEDSAVYLCASSLVLAGSYEQYFGPGTRLTVT.

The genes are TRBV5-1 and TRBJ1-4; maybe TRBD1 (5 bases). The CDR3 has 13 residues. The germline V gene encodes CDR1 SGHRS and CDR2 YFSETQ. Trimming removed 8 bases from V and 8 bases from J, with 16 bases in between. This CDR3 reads CASSGGDREKLFF. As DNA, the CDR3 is TGCGCCAGTTCGGGAGGGGATAGGGAAAAACTGTTTTTT.

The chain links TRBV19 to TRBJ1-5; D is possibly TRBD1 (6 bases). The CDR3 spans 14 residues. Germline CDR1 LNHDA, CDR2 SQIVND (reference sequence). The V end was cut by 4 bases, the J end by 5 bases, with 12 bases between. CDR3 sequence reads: CASSRNRVDQPQHF. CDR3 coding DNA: TGTGCCAGTAGTAGGAACAGGGTTGATCAGCCCCAGCATTTT.

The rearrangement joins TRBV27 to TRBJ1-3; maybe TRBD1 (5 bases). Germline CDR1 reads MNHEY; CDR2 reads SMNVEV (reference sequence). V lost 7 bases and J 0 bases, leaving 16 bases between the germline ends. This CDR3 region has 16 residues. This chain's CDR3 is CASMHRWTPSGNTIYF. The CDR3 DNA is TGTGCCAGCATGCATCGATGGACACCCTCTGGAAACACCATATATTTT.

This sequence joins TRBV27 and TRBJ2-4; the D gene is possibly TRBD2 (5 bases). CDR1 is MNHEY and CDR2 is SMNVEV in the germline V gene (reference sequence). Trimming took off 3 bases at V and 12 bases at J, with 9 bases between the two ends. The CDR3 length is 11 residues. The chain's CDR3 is CASSFRDAQYF. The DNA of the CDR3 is TGTGCCAGCAGTTTCCGGGATGCTCAGTACTTC.

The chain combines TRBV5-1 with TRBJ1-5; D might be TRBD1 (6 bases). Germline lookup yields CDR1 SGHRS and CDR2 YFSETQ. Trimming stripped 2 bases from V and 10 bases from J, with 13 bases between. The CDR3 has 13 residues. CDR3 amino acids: CASSFEGGFPQHF. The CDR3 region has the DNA TGCGCCAGCAGCTTTGAGGGGGGATTTCCCCAGCATTTT. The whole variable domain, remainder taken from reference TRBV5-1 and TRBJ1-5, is KAGVTQTPRYLIKTRGQQVTLSCSPISGHRSVSWYQQTPGQGLQFLFEYFSETQRNKGNFPGRFSGRQFSNSRSEMNVSTLELGDSALYLCASSFEGGFPQHFGDGTRLSIL.

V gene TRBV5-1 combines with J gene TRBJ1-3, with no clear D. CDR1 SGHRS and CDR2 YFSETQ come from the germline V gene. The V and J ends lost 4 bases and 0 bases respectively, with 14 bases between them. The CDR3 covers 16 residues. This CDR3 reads CASSPGGSSSGNTIYF. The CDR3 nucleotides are TGCGCCAGCAGCCCTGGAGGGTCTAGCTCTGGAAACACCATATATTTT.

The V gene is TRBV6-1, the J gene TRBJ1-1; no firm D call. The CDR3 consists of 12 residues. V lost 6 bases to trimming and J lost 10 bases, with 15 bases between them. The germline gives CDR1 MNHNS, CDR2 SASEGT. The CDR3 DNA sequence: TGTGCCAGCAGCGACGGACCGTCTGGAGCTTTCTTT. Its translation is CASSDGPSGAFF.

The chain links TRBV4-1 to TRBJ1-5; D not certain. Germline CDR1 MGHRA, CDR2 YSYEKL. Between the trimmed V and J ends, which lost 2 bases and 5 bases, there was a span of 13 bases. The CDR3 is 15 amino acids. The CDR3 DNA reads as TGCGCCAGCAGCCAATACGTGGGAAATGATCAGCCCCAGCATTTT. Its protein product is CASSQYVGNDQPQHF.

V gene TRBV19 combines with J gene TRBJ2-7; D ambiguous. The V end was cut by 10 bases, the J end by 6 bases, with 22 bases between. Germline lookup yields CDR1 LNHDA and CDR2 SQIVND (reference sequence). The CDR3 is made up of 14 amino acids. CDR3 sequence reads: CATKGRALGSEQYF. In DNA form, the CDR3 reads TGTGCCACCAAGGGTCGGGCCCTTGGTAGCGAGCAGTACTTC.

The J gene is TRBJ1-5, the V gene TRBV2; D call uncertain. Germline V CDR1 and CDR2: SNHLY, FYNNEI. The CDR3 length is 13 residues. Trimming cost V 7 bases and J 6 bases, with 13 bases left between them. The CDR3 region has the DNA TGTGCCAGCAAGGATACATGGGCTCAGCCCCAGCATTTT. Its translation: CASKDTWAQPQHF.

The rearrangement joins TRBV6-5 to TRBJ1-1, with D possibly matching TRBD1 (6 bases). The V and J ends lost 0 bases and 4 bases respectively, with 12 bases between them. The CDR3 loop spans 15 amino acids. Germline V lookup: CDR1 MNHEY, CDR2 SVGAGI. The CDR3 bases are TGTGCCAGCAGTTACTCTGAACAGGGAGGCACTGAAGCTTTCTTT. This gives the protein CASSYSEQGGTEAFF.

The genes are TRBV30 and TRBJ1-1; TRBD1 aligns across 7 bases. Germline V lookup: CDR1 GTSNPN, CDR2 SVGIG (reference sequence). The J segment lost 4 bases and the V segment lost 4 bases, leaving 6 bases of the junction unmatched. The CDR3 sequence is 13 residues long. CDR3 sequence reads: CAWKGAGGTEAFF. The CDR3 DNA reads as TGTGCCTGGAAGGGGGCTGGTGGCACTGAAGCTTTCTTT.

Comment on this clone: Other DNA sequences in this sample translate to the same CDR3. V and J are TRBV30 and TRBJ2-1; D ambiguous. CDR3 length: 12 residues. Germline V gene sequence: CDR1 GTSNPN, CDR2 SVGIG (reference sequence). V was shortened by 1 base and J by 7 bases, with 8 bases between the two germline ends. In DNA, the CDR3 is TGTGCCTGGAGTGCAGGCCGGAATGAGCAGTTCTTC. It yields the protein CAWSAGRNEQFF.

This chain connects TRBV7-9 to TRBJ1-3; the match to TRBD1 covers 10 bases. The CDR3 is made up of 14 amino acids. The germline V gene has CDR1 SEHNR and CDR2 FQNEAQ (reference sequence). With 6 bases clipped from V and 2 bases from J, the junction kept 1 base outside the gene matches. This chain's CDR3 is CASRGTGAGNTIYF. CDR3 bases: TGTGCCAGCAGGGGGACAGGGGCTGGAAACACCATATATTTT.

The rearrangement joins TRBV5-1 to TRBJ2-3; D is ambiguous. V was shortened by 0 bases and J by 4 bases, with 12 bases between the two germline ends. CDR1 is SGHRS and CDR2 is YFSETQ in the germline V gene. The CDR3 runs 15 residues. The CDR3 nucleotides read TGCGCCAGCAGCTTGGGGGCGGTCTCGGCAGATACGCAGTATTTT. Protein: CASSLGAVSADTQYF. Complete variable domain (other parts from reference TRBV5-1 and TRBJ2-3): KAGVTQTPRYLIKTRGQQVTLSCSPISGHRSVSWYQQTPGQGLQFLFEYFSETQRNKGNFPGRFSGRQFSNSRSEMNVSTLELGDSALYLCASSLGAVSADTQYFGPGTRLTVL.

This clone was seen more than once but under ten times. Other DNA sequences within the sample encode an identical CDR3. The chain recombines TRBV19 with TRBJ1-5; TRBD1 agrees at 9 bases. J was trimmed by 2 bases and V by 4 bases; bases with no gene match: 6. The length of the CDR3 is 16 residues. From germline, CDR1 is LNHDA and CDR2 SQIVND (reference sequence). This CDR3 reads CASSTMTGGGNQPQHF. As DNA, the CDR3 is TGTGCCAGTAGTACCATGACAGGGGGTGGCAATCAGCCCCAGCATTTT. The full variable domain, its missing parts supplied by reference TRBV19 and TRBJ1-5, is DGGITQSPKYLFRKEGQNVTLSCEQNLNHDAMYWYRQDPGQGLRLIYYSQIVNDFQKGDIAEGYSVSREKKESFPLTVTSAQKNPTAFYLCASSTMTGGGNQPQHFGDGTRLSIL.

DNA for the CDR3: TGTGCCAGCAGCACCACAGGGGTGTCTGGAAACACCATATATTTT. Translation: CASSTTGVSGNTIYF. V and J are TRBV7-9 and TRBJ1-3; 7 bases map to TRBD1. The CDR3 has 15 residues. The V and J ends lost 5 bases and 1 base, in that order; junction bases with no gene match: 5. Germline values: CDR1 SEHNR, CDR2 FQNEAQ (reference sequence).

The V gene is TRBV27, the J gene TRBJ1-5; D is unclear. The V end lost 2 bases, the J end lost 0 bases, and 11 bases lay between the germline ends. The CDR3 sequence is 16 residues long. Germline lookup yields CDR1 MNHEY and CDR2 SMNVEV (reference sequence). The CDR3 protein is CASSLTSEPSNQPQHF. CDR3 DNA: TGTGCCAGCAGTTTAACCTCAGAGCCTAGCAATCAGCCCCAGCATTTT.

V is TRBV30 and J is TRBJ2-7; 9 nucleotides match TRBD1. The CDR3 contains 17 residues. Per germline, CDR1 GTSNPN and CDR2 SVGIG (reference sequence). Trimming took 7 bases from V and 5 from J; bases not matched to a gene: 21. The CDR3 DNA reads TGTGCCTTGGCAGTCACACCCGAGGACAGGGGTTTCCACGAGCAGTACTTC. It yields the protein CALAVTPEDRGFHEQYF.